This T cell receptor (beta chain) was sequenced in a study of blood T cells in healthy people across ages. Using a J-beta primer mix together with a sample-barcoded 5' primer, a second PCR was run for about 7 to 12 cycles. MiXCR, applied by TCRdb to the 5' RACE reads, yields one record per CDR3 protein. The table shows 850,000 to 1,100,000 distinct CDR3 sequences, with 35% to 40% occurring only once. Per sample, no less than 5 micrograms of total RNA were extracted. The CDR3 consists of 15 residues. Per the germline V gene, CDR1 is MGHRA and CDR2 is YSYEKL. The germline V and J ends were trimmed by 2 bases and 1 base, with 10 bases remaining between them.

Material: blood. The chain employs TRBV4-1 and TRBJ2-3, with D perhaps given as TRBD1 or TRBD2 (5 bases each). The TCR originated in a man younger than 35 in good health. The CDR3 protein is CASSQRGDRTDTQYF. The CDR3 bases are TGCGCCAGCAGCCAAAGGGGAGACCGCACAGATACGCAGTATTTT.